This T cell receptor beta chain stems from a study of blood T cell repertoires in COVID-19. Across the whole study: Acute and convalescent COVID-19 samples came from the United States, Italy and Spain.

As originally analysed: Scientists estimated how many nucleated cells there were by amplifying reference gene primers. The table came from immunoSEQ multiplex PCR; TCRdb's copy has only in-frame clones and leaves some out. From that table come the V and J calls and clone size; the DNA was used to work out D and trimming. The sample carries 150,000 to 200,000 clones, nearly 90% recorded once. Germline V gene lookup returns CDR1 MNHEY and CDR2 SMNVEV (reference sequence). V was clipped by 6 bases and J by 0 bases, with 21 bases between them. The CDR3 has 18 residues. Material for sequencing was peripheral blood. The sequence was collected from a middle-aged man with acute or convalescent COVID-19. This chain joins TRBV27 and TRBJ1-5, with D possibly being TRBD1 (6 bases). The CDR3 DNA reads TGTGCCAGCAGCCCACGCGGTACAGGGTACTATAGCAATCAGCCCCAGCATTTT. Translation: CASSPRGTGYYSNQPQHF.